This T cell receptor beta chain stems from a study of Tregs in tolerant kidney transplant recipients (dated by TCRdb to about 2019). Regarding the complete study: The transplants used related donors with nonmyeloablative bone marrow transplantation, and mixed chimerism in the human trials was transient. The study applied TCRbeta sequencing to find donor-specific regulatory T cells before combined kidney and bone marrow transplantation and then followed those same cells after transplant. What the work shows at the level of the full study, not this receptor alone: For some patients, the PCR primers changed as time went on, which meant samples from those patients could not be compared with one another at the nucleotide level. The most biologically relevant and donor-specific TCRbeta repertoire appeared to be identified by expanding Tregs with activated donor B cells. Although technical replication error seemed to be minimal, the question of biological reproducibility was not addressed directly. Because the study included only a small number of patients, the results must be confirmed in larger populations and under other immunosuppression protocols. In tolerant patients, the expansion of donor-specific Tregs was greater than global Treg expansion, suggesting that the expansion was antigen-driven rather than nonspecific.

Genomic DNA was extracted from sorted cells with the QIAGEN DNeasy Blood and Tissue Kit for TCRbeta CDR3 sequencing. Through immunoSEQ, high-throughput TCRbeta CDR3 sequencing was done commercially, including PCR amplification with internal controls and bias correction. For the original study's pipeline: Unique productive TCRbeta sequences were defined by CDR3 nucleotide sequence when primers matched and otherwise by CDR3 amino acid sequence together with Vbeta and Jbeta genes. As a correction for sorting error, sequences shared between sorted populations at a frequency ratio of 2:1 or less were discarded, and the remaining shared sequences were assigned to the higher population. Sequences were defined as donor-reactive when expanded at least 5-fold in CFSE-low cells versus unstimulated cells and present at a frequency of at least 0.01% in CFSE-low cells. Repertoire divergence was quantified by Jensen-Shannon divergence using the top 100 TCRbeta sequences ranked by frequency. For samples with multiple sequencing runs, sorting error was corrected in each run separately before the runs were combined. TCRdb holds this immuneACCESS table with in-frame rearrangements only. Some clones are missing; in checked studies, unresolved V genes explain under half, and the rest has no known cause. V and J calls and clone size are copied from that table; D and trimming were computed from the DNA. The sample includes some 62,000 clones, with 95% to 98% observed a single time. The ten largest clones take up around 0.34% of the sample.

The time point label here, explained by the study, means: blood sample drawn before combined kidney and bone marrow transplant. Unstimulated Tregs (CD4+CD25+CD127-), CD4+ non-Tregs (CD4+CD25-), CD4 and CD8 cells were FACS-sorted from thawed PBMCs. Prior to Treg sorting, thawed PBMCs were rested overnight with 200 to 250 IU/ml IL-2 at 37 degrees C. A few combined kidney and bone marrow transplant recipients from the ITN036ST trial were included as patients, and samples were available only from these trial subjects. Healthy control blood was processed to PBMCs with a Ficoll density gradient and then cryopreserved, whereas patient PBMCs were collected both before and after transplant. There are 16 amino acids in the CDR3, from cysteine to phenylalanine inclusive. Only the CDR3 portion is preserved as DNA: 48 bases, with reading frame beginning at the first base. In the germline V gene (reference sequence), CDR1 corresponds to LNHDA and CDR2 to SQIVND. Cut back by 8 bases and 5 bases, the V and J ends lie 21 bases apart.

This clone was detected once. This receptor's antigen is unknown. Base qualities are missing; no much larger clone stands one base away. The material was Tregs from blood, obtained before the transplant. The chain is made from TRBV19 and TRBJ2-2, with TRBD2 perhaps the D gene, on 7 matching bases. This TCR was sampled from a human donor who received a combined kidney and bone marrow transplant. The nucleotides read TGTGCCAGTTGGGGGGGCGGGAGAGTCTGGACCGGGGAGCTGTTTTTT. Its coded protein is CASWGGGRVWTGELFF.